This TCR beta chain originates from a study of T cells in Graves' hyperthyroidism and ophthalmopathy. The investigators amplified TCR beta CDR3 regions from RNA transcripts. First-round RT-PCR with HTBI primers amplified the TCR CDR3 region. TCRdb re-analysed the multiplex PCR reads in MiXCR, keeping a single row per CDR3 protein. The sample lists 250,000 to 300,000 distinct CDR3 sequences, roughly 15% seen once, with 6.5% to 10% in the top ten. The CDR3 length is 15 residues. The ends lost 3 bases at V and 6 bases at J; junction bases unmatched: 4. CDR1 KGHSH and CDR2 LQKENI come from the germline V gene.

The source is a woman in her forties with Graves' hyperthyroidism. The rearrangement links TRBV18 to TRBJ1-4, with 10 bases aligning to TRBD1. Material: blood. Here the CDR3 reads CASSPGQGQYEKLFF. CDR3 coding DNA: TGTGCCAGCTCACCGGGACAGGGGCAATATGAAAAACTGTTTTTT.